One sample yielded the 6 T cell receptor beta chains listed below, sequenced in a study of T cells in Graves' hyperthyroidism and ophthalmopathy. RNA transcripts served as the template for amplifying TCR beta CDR3 regions. TCR CDR3 underwent first-round RT-PCR with the HTBI primer set. TCRdb fed the multiplex PCR reads into MiXCR, producing one record per CDR3 protein. The profile shows 400,000 to 600,000 distinct CDR3 sequences, roughly 16% of them singletons. What was sequenced was blood. The source of these receptors is a woman under 40 with Graves' ophthalmopathy.

The chain carries TRBV6-2 or TRBV6-3 and TRBJ1-1; perhaps TRBD1 as D (5 bases). The germline V and J ends were trimmed by 6 bases and 2 bases, with 13 bases remaining between them. CDR1 is MNHEY, CDR2 SVGEGT, per germline. The CDR3 consists of 14 residues. The CDR3 is CASSPIDSNTEAFF. DNA of the CDR3: TGTGCCAGCAGCCCGATCGACAGCAACACTGAAGCTTTCTTT.

The CDR3, as DNA: TGTGCCAGCAGCAAGGACTATAATTCACCCCTCCACTTT. It yields the protein CASSKDYNSPLHF. The chain recombines TRBV7-2 with TRBJ1-6, with D unresolved. With 5 bases removed from V and 3 bases from J, the gap between germline ends came to 5 bases. CDR1 is SGHTA and CDR2 is FQGNSA in the germline V gene. The CDR3 runs to 13 residues.

This clonotype was seen ten or more times. CDR3 amino acids: CASEDLLQPSYGYTF. CDR3 coding DNA: TGTGCCAGCGAGGATTTACTACAGCCGTCCTATGGCTACACCTTC. The chain links TRBV19 to TRBJ1-2; no clear D gene. The V gene lost 9 bases and the J gene lost 4 bases, with 21 bases spanning the gap. Germline CDR1 reads LNHDA; CDR2 reads SQIVND (reference sequence). The CDR3 is made up of 15 amino acids.

The rearrangement uses TRBV5-8 and TRBJ2-1; D is possibly TRBD1 (6 bases). Trimming pared 4 bases from V and 6 bases from J, leaving 11 bases between. In germline, CDR1 is SGHTS, CDR2 YDEGEE. The CDR3 is 13 amino acids. The CDR3 DNA follows: TGTGCCAGCAGCATAGACAGGTTCAATGAGCAGTTCTTC. Translating gives CASSIDRFNEQFF. The variable domain in full, with the rest retrieved from reference TRBV5-8 and TRBJ2-1, is EAGVTQSPTHLIKTRGQQATLRCSPISGHTSVYWYQQALGLGLQFLLWYDEGEERNRGNFPPRFSGRQFPNYSSELNVNALELEDSALYLCASSIDRFNEQFFGPGTRLTVL.

This clonotype was counted ten times or more. The chain uses TRBV6-5 and TRBJ1-1; 9 positions match TRBD1. The CDR3 consists of 16 residues. The germline V gene encodes CDR1 MNHEY and CDR2 SVGAGI. The trim removed 2 bases at V and 1 base at J, leaving 5 bases unmatched. The DNA of the CDR3 is TGTGCCAGCAGTTACCCGGGGACAGGGCGGAACACTGAAGCTTTCTTT. This translates into CASSYPGTGRNTEAFF.

In the case of this clonotype: A single base separates this from a much larger clone, so it may be a read error. This sequence joins TRBV2 and TRBJ1-1; D gene ambiguous. This CDR3 comprises 15 residues. CDR1 is SNHLY, CDR2 FYNNEI, per germline. The CDR3 is CASSDIPKGGTEALF. DNA of the CDR3: TGTGCCAGCAGTGACATACCTAAGGGCGGCACTGAAGCTCTCTTT.